This entry lists 3 T cell receptor beta chains sequenced from one sample in a study of spatial heterogeneity in lung cancer. Indicated time point: sample taken at primary tumor resection. The input material, whole RNA from tumor, nontumor lung or frozen PBMC, was sequenced unsorted. TCRdb independently ran MiXCR on the 5' RACE reads; one entry per CDR3 protein. In the table there are almost 75,000 distinct CDR3 sequences, roughly 14% of which are singletons. The sequencing here drew on PBMCs, taken at surgery. Receptors were obtained from a male donor with early-stage non-small cell lung cancer.

This clonotype was observed at least ten times. The chain joins TRBV6-2 or TRBV6-3 to TRBJ2-7; 8 positions match TRBD1. The CDR3 extends over 18 amino acids. Germline CDR1 reads MNHEY; CDR2 reads SVGEGT. V shed 5 bases and J 5 bases; nucleotides not matched to a gene: 20. The CDR3 is CASSQAARQGRMSHEQYF. Written as DNA, the CDR3 is TGTGCCAGCAGTCAAGCGGCCCGACAGGGGCGGATGAGCCACGAGCAGTACTTC.

This clonotype has a count of ten or more. V is TRBV6-5 and J is TRBJ2-4; 11 bases match TRBD2. Germline assignment: CDR1 MNHEY and CDR2 SVGAGI. This CDR3 has 16 residues. Trimming took 5 bases from V and 3 from J; bases not matched to a gene: 6. CDR3 bases: TGTGCCAGCAGTCCCATTCTAGCGGGAGGCAAAAACATTCAGTACTTC. This sequence encodes CASSPILAGGKNIQYF.

This clonotype has only a few counts. The rearrangement uses TRBV9 and TRBJ2-3, with 9 bases matching TRBD1. The CDR3 covers 15 residues. Per germline, CDR1 SGDLS and CDR2 YYNGEE. V was pared by 3 bases and J by 1 base, with 3 bases of the junction left unmatched. The DNA for the CDR3 is TGTGCCAGCAGCGCCCGACAGGGGGGCACAGATACGCAGTATTTT. Translated, it gives CASSARQGGTDTQYF.